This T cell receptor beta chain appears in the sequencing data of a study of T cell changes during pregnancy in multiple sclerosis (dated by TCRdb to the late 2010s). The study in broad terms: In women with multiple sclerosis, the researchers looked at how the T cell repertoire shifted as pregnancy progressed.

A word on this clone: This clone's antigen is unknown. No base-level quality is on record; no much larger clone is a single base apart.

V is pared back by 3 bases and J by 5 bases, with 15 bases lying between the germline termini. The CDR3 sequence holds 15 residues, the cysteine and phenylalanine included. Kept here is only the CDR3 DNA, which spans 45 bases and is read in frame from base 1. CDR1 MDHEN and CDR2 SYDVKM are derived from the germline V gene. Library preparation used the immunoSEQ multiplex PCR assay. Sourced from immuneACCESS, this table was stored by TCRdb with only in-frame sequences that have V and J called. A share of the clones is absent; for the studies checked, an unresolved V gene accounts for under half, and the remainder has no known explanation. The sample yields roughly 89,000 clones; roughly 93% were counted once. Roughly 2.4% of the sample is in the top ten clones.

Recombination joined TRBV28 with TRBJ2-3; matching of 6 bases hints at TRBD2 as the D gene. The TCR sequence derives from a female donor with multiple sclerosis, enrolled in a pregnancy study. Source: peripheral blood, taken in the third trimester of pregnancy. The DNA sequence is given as TGTGCCAGCAGTTTGACCGGGAGTATGGGAGATACGCAGTATTTT. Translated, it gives CASSLTGSMGDTQYF. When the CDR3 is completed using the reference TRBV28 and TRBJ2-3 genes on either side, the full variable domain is DVKVTQSSRYLVKRTGEKVFLECVQDMDHENMFWYRQDPGLGLRLIYFSYDVKMKEKGDIPEGYSVSREKKERFSLILESASTNQTSMYLCASSLTGSMGDTQYFGPGTRLTVL.